This T cell receptor (beta chain) was found in a study of blood T cells in healthy people across ages. Study results and limitations: Researchers judged that diversity estimates from one million T cells fell short of true values.

Isolation yielded PBMCs, at least 7 million per sample, in every case. Total RNA was extracted at no less than 6 micrograms per sample. This clonotype is a singleton in its sample. What it binds is not known. One end of the junction is discordant with germline, which a read error may explain. The use of a sample-barcoded 5' primer and a J-beta primer mix characterized a second PCR of roughly 6 to 11 cycles. TCRdb reanalysed the 5' RACE reads using MiXCR and keeps one entry per CDR3 protein. The data hold nearly 1 million distinct CDR3 sequences, with roughly 51% observed a single time. Specimen: blood. The clonotype originates from a woman aged 55-70 years in good health.

The CDR3 region has the DNA TGCGCCGGCAGCCGTTTGGGGGGGGTTACGCAGTATTTT. Translating gives CAGSRLGGVTQYF. The chain combines TRBV4-1 with TRBJ2-3; 7 bases match TRBD2. Germline V gene sequence: CDR1 MGHRA, CDR2 YSYEKL. The CDR3 runs to 13 residues.